This T cell receptor (beta chain) was sequenced for a study of cytomegalovirus exposure and HLA in healthy donors. Study background: Unique TCR beta sequences numbering 95 million to 130 million came from about 180 million T cells in an earlier analysis. Study-wide findings and caveats: There were 150 to 200 TCR beta chains listed as cytomegalovirus-associated. An Asian-associated ancestry cluster reportedly showed fewer N-insertions than the roughly 700-donor mean in a later analysis. Published work reported that the classifier diagnosed cytomegalovirus status with high specificity and sensitivity.

PCR primers comprised 60 Vbeta and 13 Jbeta primers. Sequenced by immunoSEQ multiplex PCR; TCRdb stores in-frame clones only, minus some. Counted here are some 150,000 clones, 65% to 90% occurring once; the ten biggest clones make up 1.2%. V was pared by 7 bases and J by 4 bases, with 7 bases of the junction left unmatched. Germline values: CDR1 MNHEY, CDR2 SMNVEV (reference sequence). The CDR3 has 15 residues. As regards this clone: Its target is not known.

The chain employs TRBV27 and TRBJ1-2, with 12 nucleotides matching TRBD1. This clonotype was sampled from a female donor in good health and CMV-seronegative. The sequenced sample was PBMCs. The CDR3 is CASKGQGALPYGYTF. CDR3 nucleotides: TGTGCCAGCAAGGGACAGGGGGCCCTCCCCTATGGCTACACCTTC.